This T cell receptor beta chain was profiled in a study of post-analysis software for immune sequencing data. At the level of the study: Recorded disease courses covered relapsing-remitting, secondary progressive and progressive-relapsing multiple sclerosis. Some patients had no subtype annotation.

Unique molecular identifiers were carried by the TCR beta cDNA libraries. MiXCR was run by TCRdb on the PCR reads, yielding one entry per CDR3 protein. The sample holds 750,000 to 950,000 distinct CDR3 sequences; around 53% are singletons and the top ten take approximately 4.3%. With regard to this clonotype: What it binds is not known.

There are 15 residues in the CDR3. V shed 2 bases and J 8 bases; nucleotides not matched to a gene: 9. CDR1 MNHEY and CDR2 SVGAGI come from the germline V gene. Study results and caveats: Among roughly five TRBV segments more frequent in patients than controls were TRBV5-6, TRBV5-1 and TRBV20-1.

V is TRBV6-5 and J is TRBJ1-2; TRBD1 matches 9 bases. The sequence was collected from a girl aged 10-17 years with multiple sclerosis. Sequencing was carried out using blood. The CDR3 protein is CASSYRDREGRGYTF. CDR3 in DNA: TGTGCCAGCAGTTACCGGGACAGGGAAGGGCGCGGCTACACCTTC.